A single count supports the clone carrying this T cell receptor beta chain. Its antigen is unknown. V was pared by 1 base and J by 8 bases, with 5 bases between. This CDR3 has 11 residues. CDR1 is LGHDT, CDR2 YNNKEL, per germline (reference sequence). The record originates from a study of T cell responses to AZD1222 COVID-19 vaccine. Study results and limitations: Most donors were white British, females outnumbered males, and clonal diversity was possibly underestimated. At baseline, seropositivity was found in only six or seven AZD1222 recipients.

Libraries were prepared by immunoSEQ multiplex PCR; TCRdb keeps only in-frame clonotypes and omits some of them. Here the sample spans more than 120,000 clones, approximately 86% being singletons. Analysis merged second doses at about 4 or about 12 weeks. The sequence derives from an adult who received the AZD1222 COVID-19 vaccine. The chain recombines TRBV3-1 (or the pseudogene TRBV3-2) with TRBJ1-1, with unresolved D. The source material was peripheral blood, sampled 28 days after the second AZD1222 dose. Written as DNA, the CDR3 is TGTGCCAGCAGCCAAGCGAGGGAAGCTTTCTTT. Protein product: CASSQAREAFF.